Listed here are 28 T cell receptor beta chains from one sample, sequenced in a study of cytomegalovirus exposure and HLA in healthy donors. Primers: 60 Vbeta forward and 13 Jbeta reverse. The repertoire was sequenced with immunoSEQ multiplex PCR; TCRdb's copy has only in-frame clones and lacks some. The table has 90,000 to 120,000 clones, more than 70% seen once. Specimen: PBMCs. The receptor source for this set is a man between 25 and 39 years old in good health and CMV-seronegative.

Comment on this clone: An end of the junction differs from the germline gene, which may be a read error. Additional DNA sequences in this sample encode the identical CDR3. CDR3: CASSLDLGAFF. The DNA for the CDR3 is TGTGCCAGCAGTCTCGACCTAGGAGCTTTCTTC. The genes are TRBV7-9 and TRBJ1-1; no reliable D call. Per the germline V gene, CDR1 is SEHNR and CDR2 is FQNEAQ (reference sequence). The length of the CDR3 is 11 residues.

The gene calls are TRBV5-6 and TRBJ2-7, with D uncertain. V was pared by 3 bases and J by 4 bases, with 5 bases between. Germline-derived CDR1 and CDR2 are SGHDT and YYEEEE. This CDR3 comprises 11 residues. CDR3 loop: CASSSLYEQYF. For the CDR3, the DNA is TGTGCCAGCAGCTCCCTTTACGAGCAGTACTTC.

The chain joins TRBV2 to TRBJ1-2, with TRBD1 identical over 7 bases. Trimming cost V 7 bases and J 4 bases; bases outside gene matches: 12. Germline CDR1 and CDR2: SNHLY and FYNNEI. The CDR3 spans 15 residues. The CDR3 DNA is TGTGCCAGCAAAGGGGGATACCGGGACAGCTATGGCTACACCTTC. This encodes CASKGGYRDSYGYTF.

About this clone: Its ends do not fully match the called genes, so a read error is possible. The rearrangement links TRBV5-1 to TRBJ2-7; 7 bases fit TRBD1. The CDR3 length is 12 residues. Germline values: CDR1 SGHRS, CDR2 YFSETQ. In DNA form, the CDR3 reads TGCGCCGGCAGCCTCGACAGGGACGAGCAGTACTTC. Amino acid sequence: CAGSLDRDEQYF.

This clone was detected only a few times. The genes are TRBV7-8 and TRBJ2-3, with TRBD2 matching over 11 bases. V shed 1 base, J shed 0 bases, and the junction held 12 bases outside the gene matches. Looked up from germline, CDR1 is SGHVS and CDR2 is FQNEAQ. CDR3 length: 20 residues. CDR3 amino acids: CASSLEIAGGLLSSTDTQYF. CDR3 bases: TGTGCCAGCAGCTTAGAGATAGCGGGGGGGTTACTATCTAGCACAGATACGCAGTATTTT.

The CDR3 protein is CAISDGDSPVGYGYTF. CDR3 coding DNA: TGTGCCATCAGTGATGGGGACAGCCCTGTAGGCTATGGCTACACCTTC. This chain uses TRBV10-3 with TRBJ1-2, with 7 nucleotides matching TRBD1. CDR3 length equals 16 residues. Germline V gene sequence: CDR1 ENHRY, CDR2 SYGVKD. Trimming removed 3 bases from V and 4 bases from J; junction bases left unmatched: 11.

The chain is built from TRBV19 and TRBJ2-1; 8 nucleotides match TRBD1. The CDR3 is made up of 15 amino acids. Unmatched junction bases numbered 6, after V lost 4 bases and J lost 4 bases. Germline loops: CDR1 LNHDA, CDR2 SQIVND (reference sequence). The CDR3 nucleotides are TGTGCCAGTAGTACCCAGGGACAGGTATACAATGAGCAGTTCTTC. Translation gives CASSTQGQVYNEQFF.

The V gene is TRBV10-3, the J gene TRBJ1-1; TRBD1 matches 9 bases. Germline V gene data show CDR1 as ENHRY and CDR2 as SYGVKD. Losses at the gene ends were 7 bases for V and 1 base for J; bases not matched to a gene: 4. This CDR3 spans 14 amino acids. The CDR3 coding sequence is TGTGCCATCACCAAGGACAGGGGGAACACTGAAGCTTTCTTT. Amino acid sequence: CAITKDRGNTEAFF.

The CDR3 is CATSRDIQPQHF. CDR3 DNA: TGTGCCACCAGCAGAGATATCCAGCCCCAGCATTTT. This sequence joins TRBV15 and TRBJ1-5; D uncertain. The germline V gene encodes CDR1 LNHNV and CDR2 YYDKDF (reference sequence). Between the trimmed V and J ends, which lost 0 bases and 7 bases, there was a span of 4 bases. The CDR3 consists of 12 residues.

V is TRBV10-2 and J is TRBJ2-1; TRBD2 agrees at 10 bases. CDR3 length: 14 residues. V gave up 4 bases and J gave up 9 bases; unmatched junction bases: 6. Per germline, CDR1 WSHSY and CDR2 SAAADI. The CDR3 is CASSVSGGGAEQFF. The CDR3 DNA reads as TGCGCCAGCAGTGTCAGCGGGGGGGGCGCTGAGCAGTTCTTC.

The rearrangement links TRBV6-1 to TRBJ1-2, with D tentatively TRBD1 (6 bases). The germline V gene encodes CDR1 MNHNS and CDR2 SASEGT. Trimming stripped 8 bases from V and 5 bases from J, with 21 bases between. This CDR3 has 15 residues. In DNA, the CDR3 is TGTGCCAGCGAGACGGGGGGCATAGGTCGATATGGCTACACCTTC. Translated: CASETGGIGRYGYTF.

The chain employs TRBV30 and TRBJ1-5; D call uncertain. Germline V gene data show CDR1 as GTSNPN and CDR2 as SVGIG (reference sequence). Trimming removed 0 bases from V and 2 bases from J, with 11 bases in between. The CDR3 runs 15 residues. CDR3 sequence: CAWSVPSRGNQPQHF. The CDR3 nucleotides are TGTGCCTGGAGTGTCCCTAGCAGAGGCAATCAGCCCCAGCATTTT.

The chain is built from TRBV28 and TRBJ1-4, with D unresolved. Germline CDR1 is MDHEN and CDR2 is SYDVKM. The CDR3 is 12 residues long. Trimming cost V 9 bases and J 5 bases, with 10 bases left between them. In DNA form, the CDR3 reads TGTGCCAGTAACAGCCGGAATGAAAAACTGTTTTTT. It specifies CASNSRNEKLFF.

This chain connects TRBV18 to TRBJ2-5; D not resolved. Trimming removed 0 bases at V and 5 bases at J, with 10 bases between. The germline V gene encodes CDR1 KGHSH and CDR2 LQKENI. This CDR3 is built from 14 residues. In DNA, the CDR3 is TGTGCCAGCTCACCACCGAACGCCCGGGAGACCCAGTACTTC. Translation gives CASSPPNARETQYF.

The CDR3 here is CASSLGGQNYNEQFF. The CDR3 bases are TGTGCCAGCAGCTTAGGGGGACAGAACTACAATGAGCAGTTCTTC. The J gene is TRBJ2-1, the V gene TRBV7-2, with 7 positions matching TRBD1. V lost 1 base to trimming and J lost 3 bases; unmatched junction nucleotides: 3. The CDR3 contains 15 residues. CDR1 is SGHTA and CDR2 is FQGNSA in the germline V gene.

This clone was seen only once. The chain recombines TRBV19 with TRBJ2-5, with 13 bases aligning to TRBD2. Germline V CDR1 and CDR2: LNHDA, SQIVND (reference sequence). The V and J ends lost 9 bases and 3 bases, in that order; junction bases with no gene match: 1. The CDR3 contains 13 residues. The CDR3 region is CASGTSGEETQYF. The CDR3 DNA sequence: TGTGCCAGCGGGACTAGCGGGGAAGAGACCCAGTACTTC. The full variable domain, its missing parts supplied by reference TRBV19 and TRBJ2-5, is DGGITQSPKYLFRKEGQNVTLSCEQNLNHDAMYWYRQDPGQGLRLIYYSQIVNDFQKGDIAEGYSVSREKKESFPLTVTSAQKNPTAFYLCASGTSGEETQYFGPGTRLLVL.

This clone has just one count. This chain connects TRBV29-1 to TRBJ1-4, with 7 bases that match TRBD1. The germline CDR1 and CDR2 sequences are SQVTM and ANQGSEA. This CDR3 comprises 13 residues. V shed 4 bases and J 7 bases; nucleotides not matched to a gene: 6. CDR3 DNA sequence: TGCAGCGTTGGTGGGACAGTCGGTGAAAAACTGTTTTTT. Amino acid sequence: CSVGGTVGEKLFF.

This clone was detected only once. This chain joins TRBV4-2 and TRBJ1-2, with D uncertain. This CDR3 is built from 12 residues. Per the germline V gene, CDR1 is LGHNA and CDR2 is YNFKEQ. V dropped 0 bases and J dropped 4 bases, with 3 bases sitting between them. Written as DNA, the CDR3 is TGTGCCAGCAGCCAAGAGAGCTATGGCTACACCTTC. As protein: CASSQESYGYTF.

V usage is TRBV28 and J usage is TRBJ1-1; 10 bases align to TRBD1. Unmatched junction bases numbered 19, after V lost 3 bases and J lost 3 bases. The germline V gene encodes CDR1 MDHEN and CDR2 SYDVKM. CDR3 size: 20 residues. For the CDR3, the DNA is TGTGCCAGCAGTTTGTCCTACGGGACAGGGGAAGGGATGGGATACACTGAAGCTTTCTTT. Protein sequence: CASSLSYGTGEGMGYTEAFF.

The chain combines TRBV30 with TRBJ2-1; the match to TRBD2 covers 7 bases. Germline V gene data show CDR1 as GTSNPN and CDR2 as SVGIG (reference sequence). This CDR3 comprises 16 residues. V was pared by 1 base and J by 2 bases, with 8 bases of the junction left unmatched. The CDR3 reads CAWSGLGDYPYNEQFF. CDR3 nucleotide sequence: TGTGCCTGGAGTGGCCTCGGGGACTACCCCTACAATGAGCAGTTCTTC.

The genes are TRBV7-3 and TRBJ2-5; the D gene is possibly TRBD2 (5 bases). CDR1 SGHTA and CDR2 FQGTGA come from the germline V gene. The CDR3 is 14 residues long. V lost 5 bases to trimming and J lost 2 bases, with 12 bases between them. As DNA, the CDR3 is TGTGCCAGCAGCAACGGGAACAGTCAAGAGACCCAGTACTTC. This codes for CASSNGNSQETQYF.

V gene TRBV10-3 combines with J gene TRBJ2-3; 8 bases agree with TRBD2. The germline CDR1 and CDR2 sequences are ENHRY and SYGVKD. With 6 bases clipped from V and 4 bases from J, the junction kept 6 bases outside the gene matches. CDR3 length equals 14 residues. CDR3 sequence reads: CAISGGAGADTQYF. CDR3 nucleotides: TGTGCCATCAGCGGGGGGGCGGGGGCAGATACGCAGTATTTT.

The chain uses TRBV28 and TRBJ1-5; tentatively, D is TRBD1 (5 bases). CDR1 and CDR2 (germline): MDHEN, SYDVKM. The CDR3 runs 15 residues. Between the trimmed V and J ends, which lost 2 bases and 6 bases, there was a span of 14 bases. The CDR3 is CASSLLGRASQPQHF. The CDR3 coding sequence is TGTGCCAGCAGTTTACTCGGCAGGGCAAGTCAGCCCCAGCATTTT.

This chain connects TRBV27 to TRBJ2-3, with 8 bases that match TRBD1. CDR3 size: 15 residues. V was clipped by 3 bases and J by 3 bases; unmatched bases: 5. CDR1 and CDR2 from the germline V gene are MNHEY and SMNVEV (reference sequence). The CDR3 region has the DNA TGTGCCAGCAGTTTCGGACAGGGAATGACAGATACGCAGTATTTT. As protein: CASSFGQGMTDTQYF.

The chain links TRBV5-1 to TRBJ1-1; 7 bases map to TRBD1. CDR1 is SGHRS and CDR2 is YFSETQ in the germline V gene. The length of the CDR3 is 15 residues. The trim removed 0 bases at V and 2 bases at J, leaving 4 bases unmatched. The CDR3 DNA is TGCGCCAGCAGCTTGGAAGGGGGCTCCAACACTGAAGCTTTCTTT. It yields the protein CASSLEGGSNTEAFF.

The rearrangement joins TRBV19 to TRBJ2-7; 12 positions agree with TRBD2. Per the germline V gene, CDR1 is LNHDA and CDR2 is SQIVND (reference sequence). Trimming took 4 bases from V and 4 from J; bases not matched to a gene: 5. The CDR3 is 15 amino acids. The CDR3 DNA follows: TGTGCCAGTAGTAATGGACTAGCGGGAAAGTACGAGCAGTACTTC. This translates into CASSNGLAGKYEQYF.

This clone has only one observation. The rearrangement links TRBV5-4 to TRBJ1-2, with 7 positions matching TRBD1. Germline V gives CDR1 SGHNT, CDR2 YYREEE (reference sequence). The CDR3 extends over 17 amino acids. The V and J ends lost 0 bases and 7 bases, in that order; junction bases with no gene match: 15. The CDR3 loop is CASSLDQGVRWTFGYTF. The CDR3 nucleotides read TGTGCCAGCAGCTTGGATCAGGGGGTAAGGTGGACGTTTGGCTACACCTTC. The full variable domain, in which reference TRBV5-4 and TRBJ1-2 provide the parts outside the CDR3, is ETGVTQSPTHLIKTRGQQVTLRCSSQSGHNTVSWYQQALGQGPQFIFQYYREEENGRGNFPPRFSGLQFPNYSSELNVNALELDDSALYLCASSLDQGVRWTFGYTFGSGTRLTVV.

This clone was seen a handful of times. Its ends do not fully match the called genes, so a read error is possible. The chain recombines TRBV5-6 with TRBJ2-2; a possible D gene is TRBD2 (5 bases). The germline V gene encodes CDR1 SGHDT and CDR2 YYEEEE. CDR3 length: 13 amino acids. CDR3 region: CASSLVANRGAVF. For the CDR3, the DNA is TGTGCCAGCAGCTTGGTGGCAAACCGGGGAGCTGTTTTT.